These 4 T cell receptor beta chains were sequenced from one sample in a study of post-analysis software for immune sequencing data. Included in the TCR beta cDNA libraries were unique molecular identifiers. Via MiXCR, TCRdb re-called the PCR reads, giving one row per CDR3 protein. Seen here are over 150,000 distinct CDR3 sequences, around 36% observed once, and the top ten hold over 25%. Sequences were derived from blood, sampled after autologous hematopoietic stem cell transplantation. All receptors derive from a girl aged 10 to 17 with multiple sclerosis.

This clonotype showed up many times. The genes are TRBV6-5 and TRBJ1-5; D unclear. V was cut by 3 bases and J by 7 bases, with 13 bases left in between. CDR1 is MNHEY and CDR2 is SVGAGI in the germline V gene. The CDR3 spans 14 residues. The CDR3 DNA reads TGTGCCAGCAGTTATAACAAGGGATACCAGCCCCAGCATTTT. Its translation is CASSYNKGYQPQHF.

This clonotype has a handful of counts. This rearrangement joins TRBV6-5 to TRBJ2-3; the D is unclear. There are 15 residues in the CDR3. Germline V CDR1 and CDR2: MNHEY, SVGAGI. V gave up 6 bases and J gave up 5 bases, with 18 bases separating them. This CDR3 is CASSPIRSSGDTQYF. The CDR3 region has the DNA TGTGCCAGCAGCCCTATCCGGAGTTCTGGAGATACGCAGTATTTT.

The CDR3 nucleotides are TGTGCCAGGGAAGGGACACCTGGCTACGAGCAGTACTTC. It translates to CAREGTPGYEQYF. V usage is TRBV6-2 or TRBV6-3 and J usage is TRBJ2-7; the D gene is possibly TRBD1 (6 bases). CDR1 MNHEY and CDR2 SVGEGT come from the germline V gene. This CDR3 is built from 13 residues. V gave up 9 bases and J gave up 3 bases, with 15 bases separating them.

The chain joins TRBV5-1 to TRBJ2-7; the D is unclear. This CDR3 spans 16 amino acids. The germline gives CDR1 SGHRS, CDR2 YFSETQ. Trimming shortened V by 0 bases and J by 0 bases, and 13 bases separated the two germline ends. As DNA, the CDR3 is TGCGCCAGCAGCTTGGCGGGTCAGCCCCTCTCCTACGAGCAGTACTTC. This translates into CASSLAGQPLSYEQYF.